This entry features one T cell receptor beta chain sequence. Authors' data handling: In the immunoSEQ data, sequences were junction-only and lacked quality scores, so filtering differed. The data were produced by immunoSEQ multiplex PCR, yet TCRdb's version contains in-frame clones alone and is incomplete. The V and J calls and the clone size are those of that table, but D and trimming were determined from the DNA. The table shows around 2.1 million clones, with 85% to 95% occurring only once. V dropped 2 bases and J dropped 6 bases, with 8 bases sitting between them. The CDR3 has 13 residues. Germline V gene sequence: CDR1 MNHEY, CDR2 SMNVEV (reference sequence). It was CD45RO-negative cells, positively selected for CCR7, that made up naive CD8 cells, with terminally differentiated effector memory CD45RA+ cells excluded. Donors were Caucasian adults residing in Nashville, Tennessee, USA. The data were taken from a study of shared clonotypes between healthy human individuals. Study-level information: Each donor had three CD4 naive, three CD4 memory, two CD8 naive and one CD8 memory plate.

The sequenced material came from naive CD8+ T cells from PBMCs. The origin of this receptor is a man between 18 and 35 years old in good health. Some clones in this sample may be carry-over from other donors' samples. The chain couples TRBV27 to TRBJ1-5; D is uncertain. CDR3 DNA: TGTGCCAGCAGTTTAGGGTTGAGTCAGCCCCAGCATTTT. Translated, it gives CASSLGLSQPQHF.